The 28 T cell receptor beta chains below were found in one sample sequenced in a study of cytomegalovirus exposure and HLA in healthy donors. TCRdb keeps only in-frame clones here, not all; method: immunoSEQ multiplex PCR. Among over 100,000 clones listed, around 89% were seen once. Sequencing was carried out using PBMCs. The origin of the receptors is a young woman in good health and CMV-seropositive.

The chain joins TRBV7-8 to TRBJ1-5, with D possibly TRBD1 on 6 matching bases. The CDR3 length is 14 residues. V lost 1 base to trimming and J lost 6 bases, with 10 bases between them. Looked up from germline, CDR1 is SGHVS and CDR2 is FQNEAQ. The CDR3 region has the DNA TGTGCCAGCAGCTTAGTAGGGGGGGCTCAGCCCCAGCATTTT. It codes for CASSLVGGAQPQHF. Looking up the rest from reference TRBV7-8 and TRBJ1-5 gives the full variable domain: GAGVSQSPRYKVAKRGQDVALRCDPISGHVSLFWYQQALGQGPEFLTYFQNEAQLDKSGLPSDRFFAERPEGSVSTLKIQRTQQEDSAVYLCASSLVGGAQPQHFGDGTRLSIL.

The table lists this clone with a count of one. The gene calls are TRBV12-5 and TRBJ2-1; possible D gene TRBD2, 6 bases. The CDR3 sequence is 14 residues long. V lost 4 bases, J lost 6 bases, and 13 bases lay in between. CDR1 LGHNT and CDR2 FRNRAP come from the germline V gene. CDR3 sequence (DNA): TGTGCTAGTGGTTCGGGGGATGGAGCCAATGAGCAGTTCTTC. It yields the protein CASGSGDGANEQFF.

The chain joins TRBV7-6 to TRBJ2-5; TRBD2 matches at 14 bases. With 0 bases clipped from V and 0 bases from J, the junction kept 6 bases outside the gene matches. Germline V gene sequence: CDR1 SGHVS, CDR2 FNYEAQ. CDR3 length equals 19 residues. The CDR3, as DNA: TGTGCCAGCAGCTTAGCGCAGACTAGCGGGGGGGCGTACCAAGAGACCCAGTACTTC. This encodes CASSLAQTSGGAYQETQYF.

The chain links TRBV15 to TRBJ2-1, with D possibly matching TRBD2 (5 bases). Germline CDR1 LNHNV, CDR2 YYDKDF (reference sequence). The CDR3 covers 13 residues. V was clipped by 1 base and J by 6 bases, with 7 bases between them. The CDR3 is CATSRVDFNEQFF. The CDR3 bases are TGTGCCACCAGCAGAGTGGACTTCAATGAGCAGTTCTTC.

The chain uses TRBV30 and TRBJ2-6, with D tentatively TRBD2 (6 bases). Germline loops: CDR1 GTSNPN, CDR2 SVGIG (reference sequence). Trimming stripped 4 bases from V and 0 bases from J, with 16 bases between. The CDR3 extends over 17 amino acids. The CDR3, as DNA: TGTGCCTGGACCCCCCTAGGAGGGCTCTCTGGGGCCAACGTCCTGACTTTC. The encoded protein is CAWTPLGGLSGANVLTF.

The chain combines TRBV7-9 with TRBJ2-5, with 11 nucleotides matching TRBD1. Trimming at V came to 4 bases and at J to 5 bases, leaving 12 bases not matched to a gene. There are 17 residues in the CDR3. Germline loops: CDR1 SEHNR, CDR2 FQNEAQ (reference sequence). The CDR3 region has the DNA TGTGCCAGCAGCTCCCTCCGGACAGGGGGCGCGTGGGAGACCCAGTACTTC. Protein product: CASSSLRTGGAWETQYF.

J is TRBJ1-1 and V is TRBV6-5; D unclear. Trimming shortened V by 4 bases and J by 1 base, and 7 bases separated the two germline ends. CDR3 length: 13 amino acids. Germline CDR1 reads MNHEY; CDR2 reads SVGAGI. The CDR3 loop reads CASSWERNTEAFF. The CDR3 bases are TGTGCCAGCAGTTGGGAGAGGAACACTGAAGCTTTCTTT.

The chain couples TRBV10-3 to TRBJ1-1; D is undetermined. This CDR3 region has 11 residues. The V end lost 2 bases, the J end lost 9 bases, and 7 bases lay between the germline ends. Germline V gene data show CDR1 as ENHRY and CDR2 as SYGVKD. CDR3 loop: CAISERRKAFF. CDR3 nucleotide sequence: TGTGCCATCAGTGAGCGCAGGAAAGCTTTCTTT.

This clone was picked up one time. The chain carries TRBV4-1 and TRBJ1-1; 9 positions agree with TRBD1. Trimming cost V 0 bases and J 6 bases; bases outside gene matches: 8. The V gene's germline CDR1 is MGHRA and CDR2 YSYEKL. This CDR3 spans 16 amino acids. The CDR3 sequence is CASSQETTGGVPEAFF. CDR3 DNA: TGCGCCAGCAGCCAAGAGACAACAGGGGGCGTACCTGAAGCTTTCTTT.

The CDR3 protein is CATSRYRDRGAEAFF. CDR3 bases: TGTGCCACCAGCAGGTACCGCGACAGGGGAGCGGAAGCTTTCTTT. The J gene is TRBJ1-1, the V gene TRBV15, with 8 bases aligning to TRBD1. This CDR3 has 15 residues. Germline V gives CDR1 LNHNV, CDR2 YYDKDF (reference sequence). V trimming: 3 bases; J trimming: 8 bases; junction bases outside the gene matches: 11.

The chain carries TRBV11-3 and TRBJ1-1; the D gene is possibly TRBD1 (6 bases). Germline CDR1 is SGHNT and CDR2 is YENEEA. V lost 2 bases to trimming and J lost 11 bases, with 12 bases between them. The CDR3 is 12 residues long. The CDR3 sequence is CASSLTTDRAFF. CDR3 nucleotide sequence: TGTGCCAGCAGCTTAACGACAGACAGGGCTTTCTTT.

This chain connects TRBV9 to TRBJ1-1, with TRBD1 matching 8 bases. The junction had 5 bases not matched to a gene; V was cut back by 0 bases and J by 4 bases. CDR1 SGDLS and CDR2 YYNGEE come from the germline V gene. This CDR3 comprises 15 residues. The CDR3 nucleotides read TGTGCCAGCAGCGTAGAGGACAGGGTAGGCACTGAAGCTTTCTTT. This codes for CASSVEDRVGTEAFF.

V gene TRBV7-8 combines with J gene TRBJ2-1; 9 positions agree with TRBD2. The CDR3 is made up of 15 amino acids. V was clipped by 2 bases and J by 1 base; unmatched bases: 0. Germline-derived CDR1 and CDR2 are SGHVS and FQNEAQ. The CDR3 loop is CASSLSGRSYNEQFF. The CDR3 region has the DNA TGTGCCAGCAGCTTAAGCGGGAGGTCCTACAATGAGCAGTTCTTC.

The V call is TRBV5-8, the J call TRBJ1-1, with a tentative D call TRBD1 (6 bases). Germline CDR1 reads SGHTS; CDR2 reads YDEGEE. Between the trimmed V and J ends, which lost 3 bases and 0 bases, there was a span of 12 bases. This CDR3 region has 15 residues. CDR3 sequence (DNA): TGTGCCAGCAGCTACTACCAGGGGATGAACACTGAAGCTTTCTTT. Translating gives CASSYYQGMNTEAFF.

V and J are TRBV7-2 and TRBJ1-1, with 8 bases matching TRBD1. V dropped 1 base and J dropped 5; count of bases not matched to a gene: 3. This CDR3 is built from 14 residues. CDR1 SGHTA and CDR2 FQGNSA come from the germline V gene. The DNA for the CDR3 is TGTGCCAGCAGCTTAGGGACAGGGAAAACTGAAGCTTTCTTT. Residues: CASSLGTGKTEAFF.

This chain links TRBV19 with TRBJ1-3, with no clear D. The CDR3 contains 15 residues. Trimming took off 0 bases at V and 2 bases at J, with 8 bases between the two ends. Germline-derived CDR1 and CDR2 are LNHDA and SQIVND (reference sequence). The CDR3 here is CASSIETFTGNTIYF. CDR3 DNA: TGTGCCAGTAGTATAGAGACATTTACTGGAAACACCATATATTTT.

V is TRBV13 and J is TRBJ2-7; 9 bases are a match to TRBD2. This CDR3 has 14 amino acids. V shed 6 bases and J 4 bases; nucleotides not matched to a gene: 7. Germline V gene data show CDR1 as PRHDT and CDR2 as FYEKMQ (reference sequence). CDR3 DNA: TGTGCCAGCAGGCGGACTAGCGTGTCTTACGAGCAGTACTTC. Protein: CASRRTSVSYEQYF.

The CDR3 region has the DNA TGTGCCAGCACTGGGTTCAGGGCGCAAACTGAAGCTTTCTTT. This translates into CASTGFRAQTEAFF. V and J are TRBV6-6 and TRBJ1-1, with D possibly matching TRBD1 (5 bases). With 7 bases removed from V and 5 bases from J, the gap between germline ends came to 17 bases. CDR3 length equals 14 residues. Germline lookup yields CDR1 MNHNY and CDR2 SVGAGI (reference sequence).

The V gene is TRBV5-4, the J gene TRBJ1-2; weak D call: TRBD1 (6 bases). The V end was cut by 3 bases, the J end by 2 bases, with 8 bases between. Germline assignment: CDR1 SGHNT and CDR2 YYREEE (reference sequence). This CDR3 is built from 13 residues. CDR3 nucleotides: TGTGCCAGCAGCTCGGACAGCAACTATGGCTACACCTTC. It codes for CASSSDSNYGYTF.

This chain connects TRBV11-2 to TRBJ1-1; no reliable D call. Germline V gene lookup returns CDR1 SGHAT and CDR2 FQNNGV. This CDR3 spans 14 amino acids. Trimming took 4 bases from V and 1 from J, leaving 10 bases between them. In DNA form, the CDR3 reads TGTGCCAGCAGCTCGAGGCCAAAGAACACTGAAGCTTTCTTT. Its translation: CASSSRPKNTEAFF.

The J gene is TRBJ2-7, the V gene TRBV28; possible D gene TRBD1, 6 bases. The CDR3 length is 14 residues. Germline V gene sequence: CDR1 MDHEN, CDR2 SYDVKM. Trimming pared 3 bases from V and 3 bases from J, leaving 12 bases between. CDR3 sequence (DNA): TGTGCCAGCAGTTTGATCCGGGACAACTACGAGCAGTACTTC. Its translation: CASSLIRDNYEQYF.

V is TRBV7-3 and J is TRBJ2-7, with 8 bases matching TRBD2. Trimming took 6 bases from V and 1 from J; bases not matched to a gene: 5. The length of the CDR3 is 14 residues. Germline-derived CDR1 and CDR2 are SGHTA and FQGTGA. The CDR3 loop reads CASSISGTSYEQYF. The CDR3 bases are TGTGCCAGCAGTATTAGCGGGACGTCCTACGAGCAGTACTTC.

The V and J genes are TRBV19 and TRBJ2-5, with TRBD2 identical over 9 bases. CDR3 size: 16 residues. V was clipped by 1 base and J by 3 bases; unmatched bases: 6. Germline-derived CDR1 and CDR2 are LNHDA and SQIVND (reference sequence). The CDR3 DNA sequence: TGTGCCAGTAGTATAGCTTACCGACTAGCGGAAGAGACCCAGTACTTC. Protein: CASSIAYRLAEETQYF.

The genes are TRBV10-3 and TRBJ2-1; 7 bases are a match to TRBD2. The germline V gene encodes CDR1 ENHRY and CDR2 SYGVKD. The CDR3 sequence is 16 residues long. V was pared by 2 bases and J by 0 bases, with 4 bases of the junction left unmatched. The CDR3 reads CAISEASGDSYNEQFF. The CDR3 DNA sequence: TGTGCCATCAGTGAGGCCAGCGGGGACTCCTACAATGAGCAGTTCTTC.

The gene calls are TRBV27 and TRBJ1-2; TRBD1 agrees at 10 bases. Germline V gene lookup returns CDR1 MNHEY and CDR2 SMNVEV (reference sequence). With 3 bases clipped from V and 4 bases from J, the junction kept 11 bases outside the gene matches. CDR3 length: 17 amino acids. CDR3 in amino acids: CASSLTGQGGKGYGYTF. DNA for the CDR3: TGTGCCAGCAGTTTGACCGGACAGGGGGGTAAAGGCTATGGCTACACCTTC.

Only one count was recorded for this clone. This chain connects TRBV6-6 to TRBJ1-5, with 7 bases that match TRBD1. CDR1 and CDR2 (germline): MNHNY, SVGAGI (reference sequence). The CDR3 is 15 amino acids. The J segment lost 3 bases and the V segment lost 2 bases, leaving 4 bases of the junction unmatched. DNA of the CDR3: TGTGCCAGCAGTTACCCGGGACAGCTCAATCAGCCCCAGCATTTT. Residues: CASSYPGQLNQPQHF.

This chain links TRBV7-9 with TRBJ2-7; D is possibly TRBD1 (6 bases). V lost 3 bases and J 1 base, leaving 7 bases between the germline ends. The germline V gene has CDR1 SEHNR and CDR2 FQNEAQ (reference sequence). This CDR3 spans 13 amino acids. CDR3 amino acids: CASSLDSSYEQYF. For the CDR3, the DNA is TGTGCCAGCAGCTTGGACAGTTCCTACGAGCAGTACTTC.

The chain couples TRBV10-3 to TRBJ1-2; possible D gene TRBD1, 5 bases. Germline V gene lookup returns CDR1 ENHRY and CDR2 SYGVKD. V was cut by 2 bases and J by 4 bases, with 8 bases left in between. This CDR3 contains 13 residues. CDR3 coding DNA: TGTGCCATCAGTGAGGGTCAGGGCTATGGCTACACCTTC. Translating gives CAISEGQGYGYTF.